The rows below give T cell receptor beta chains drawn from one sample of a study of cytomegalovirus exposure and HLA in healthy donors. Using immunoSEQ multiplex PCR, the repertoire was profiled, and TCRdb retains in-frame clones only, with some absent. Of 200,000 or so clones listed, 80% to 85% are singletons. Material: PBMCs. These receptors all come from a boy younger than 18 in good health and CMV-seronegative. Both conserved end residues are part of each CDR3. A D gene is named only where the DNA matches it firmly. Clone size is not always given. Where it is, it says once, few, many or a class for expanded clones.

abundance	d_gene	j_gene	v_gene	CDR3aa	CDR3nt
.	.	TRBJ2-2	TRBV6-1	CASSPRLNTGELFF	TGTGCCAGCAGTCCCCGACTGAACACCGGGGAGCTGTTTTTT
.	.	TRBJ1-5	TRBV4-1	CASSQDWQRQPQHF	TGCGCCAGCAGCCAAGATTGGCAGCGGCAGCCCCAGCATTTT
.	TRBD1	TRBJ2-5	TRBV9	CASSATGANQETQYF	TGTGCCAGCAGCGCGACAGGGGCGAACCAAGAGACCCAGTACTTC
few	.	TRBJ1-4	TRBV4-1	CASSQGGGREKLFF	TGCGCCAGCAGCCAAGGGGGGGGACGCGAAAAACTGTTTTTT
.	.	TRBJ2-2	TRBV27	CASSLSRGLEELFF	TGTGCCAGCAGTTTATCGAGGGGGTTGGAGGAGCTGTTTTTT
.	TRBD1	TRBJ1-2	TRBV10-3	CAISESGRDSLNYGYTF	TGTGCCATCAGTGAGTCGGGTCGGGACAGCCTAAACTATGGCTACACCTTC
.	.	TRBJ1-2	TRBV30	CAWSEGSHGYTF	TGTGCCTGGAGCGAGGGTTCTCATGGCTACACCTTC
once	TRBD2	TRBJ2-1	TRBV9	CASSVGLAGGGGYNEQFF	TGTGCCAGCAGCGTAGGACTAGCGGGAGGGGGGGGGTACAATGAGCAGTTCTTC
once	TRBD1	TRBJ2-7	TRBV7-8	CASSGGWGQNSYEQYF	TGTGCCAGCAGCGGAGGTTGGGGACAGAATTCCTACGAGCAGTACTTC
.	.	TRBJ2-7	TRBV5-5	CASSLTWAGEQYF	TGTGCCAGCAGCTTGACGTGGGCGGGGGAGCAGTACTTC
once	TRBD1	TRBJ2-7	TRBV6-5	CASSATGTGFSEQYF	TGTGCCAGCAGTGCTACCGGGACAGGGTTTAGTGAGCAGTACTTC
.	TRBD1	TRBJ1-2	TRBV7-9	CASRTGGVGRSYGYTF	TGTGCCAGCAGGACAGGGGGCGTTGGAAGAAGCTATGGCTACACCTTC
.	.	TRBJ1-5	TRBV27	CASSFTGLDQPQHF	TGTGCCAGCAGTTTTACGGGACTTGATCAGCCCCAGCATTTT
few	TRBD2	TRBJ2-1	TRBV7-2	CASSSGERGSYNEQFF	TGTGCCAGCAGCTCGGGCGAGCGGGGCTCCTACAATGAGCAGTTCTTC
.	.	TRBJ1-1	TRBV5-1	CASSLATVNTEAFF	TGCGCCAGCAGCTTGGCCACAGTGAACACTGAAGCTTTCTTT
.	TRBD2	TRBJ2-3	TRBV9	CASSVIGAGGFTDTQYF	TGTGCCAGCAGCGTAATTGGAGCGGGAGGATTCACAGATACGCAGTATTTT
.	.	TRBJ2-7	TRBV7-9	CASSFGGSSYEQYF	TGTGCCAGCAGCTTCGGGGGAAGCTCCTACGAGCAGTACTTC
.	.	TRBJ2-5	TRBV7-3	CASSLGRGKETQYF	TGTGCCAGCAGCTTGGGGAGAGGGAAAGAGACCCAGTACTTC
.	.	TRBJ1-5	TRBV28	CASSSSIYGSNQPQHF	TGTGCCAGCAGTTCCTCAATTTATGGCAGCAATCAGCCCCAGCATTTT
once	.	TRBJ2-1	TRBV4-2	CASSQPKEVAAEQFF	TGTGCCAGCAGCCAGCCAAAAGAGGTAGCGGCTGAGCAGTTCTTC
.	.	TRBJ1-1	TRBV11-3	CASSRRFHTEAFF	TGTGCCAGCAGCCGCAGGTTTCACACTGAAGCTTTCTTT
.	TRBD1	TRBJ2-7	TRBV25-1	CASSEPGQGAYEQYF	TGTGCCAGCAGTGAGCCGGGACAGGGAGCTTACGAGCAGTACTTC
.	.	TRBJ2-5	TRBV30	CAWSGQAMVGTQYF	TGTGCCTGGAGTGGACAGGCCATGGTTGGGACCCAGTACTTC
.	TRBD2	TRBJ2-3	TRBV19	CASSFPAGGGTDTQYF	TGTGCCAGTAGTTTCCCAGCGGGGGGCGGGACAGATACGCAGTATTTT
.	.	TRBJ2-7	TRBV30	CAWSVRAGSEQYF	TGTGCCTGGAGTGTAAGAGCAGGGTCAGAGCAGTACTTC
.	.	TRBJ2-7	TRBV30	CAWGRLGLHNF	TGTGCCTGGGGGAGGTTGGGTCTCCACAACTTC
.	TRBD1	TRBJ2-7	TRBV7-9	CASSLGGTGTDEQYF	TGTGCCAGCAGCTTAGGAGGGACAGGGACCGACGAGCAGTACTTC
.	.	TRBJ2-4	TRBV28	CASIEGGGKNIQYF	TGTGCCAGCATCGAGGGTGGAGGCAAAAACATTCAGTACTTC
.	TRBD1	TRBJ2-7	TRBV13	CASSLGQGFDEQYF	TGTGCCAGCAGCTTAGGACAGGGGTTTGACGAGCAGTACTTC
once	TRBD1	TRBJ1-3	TRBV2	CASRGPGQGTRPGNTIYF	TGTGCCAGCAGGGGACCGGGACAGGGTACGAGGCCTGGAAACACCATATATTTT
.	TRBD1	TRBJ1-5	TRBV6-5	CASSAETGLHQPQHF	TGTGCCAGCAGCGCCGAGACAGGGTTACATCAGCCCCAGCATTTT
.	TRBD1	TRBJ2-3	TRBV27	CASSFLDRGQDTQYF	TGTGCCAGCAGTTTTCTGGACAGGGGGCAAGATACGCAGTATTTT
.	.	TRBJ1-2	TRBV30	CAWSQRGIQYGYTF	TGTGCCTGGAGTCAAAGGGGAATTCAGTATGGCTACACCTTC
.	.	TRBJ1-1	TRBV6-1	CASPRLPNTEAFF	TGTGCCAGCCCTCGGTTGCCGAACACTGAAGCTTTCTTT